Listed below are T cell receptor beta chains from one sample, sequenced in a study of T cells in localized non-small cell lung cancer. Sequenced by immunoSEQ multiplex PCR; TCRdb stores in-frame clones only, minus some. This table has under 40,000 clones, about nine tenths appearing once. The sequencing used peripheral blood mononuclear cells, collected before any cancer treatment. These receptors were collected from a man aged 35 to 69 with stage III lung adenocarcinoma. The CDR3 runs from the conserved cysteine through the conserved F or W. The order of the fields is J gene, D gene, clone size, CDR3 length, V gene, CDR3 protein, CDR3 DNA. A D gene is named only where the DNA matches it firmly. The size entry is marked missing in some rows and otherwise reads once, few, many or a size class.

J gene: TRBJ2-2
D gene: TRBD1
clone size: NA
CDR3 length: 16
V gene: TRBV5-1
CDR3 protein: CASSLVGGSNTGELFF
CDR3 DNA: TGCGCCAGCAGCTTGGTAGGGGGCTCGAACACCGGGGAGCTGTTTTTT

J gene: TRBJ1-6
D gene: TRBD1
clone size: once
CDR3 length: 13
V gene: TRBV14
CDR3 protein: CASSQSRGGQVHF
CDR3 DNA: TGTGCCAGCAGCCAGAGCAGAGGGGGCCAAGTCCACTTT

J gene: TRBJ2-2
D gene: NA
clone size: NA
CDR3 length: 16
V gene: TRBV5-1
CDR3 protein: CASSLDPSRGTGELFF
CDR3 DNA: TGCGCCAGCAGCTTGGACCCCTCCCGAGGCACCGGGGAGCTGTTTTTT

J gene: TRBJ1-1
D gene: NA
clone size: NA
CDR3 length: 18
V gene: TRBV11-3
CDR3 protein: CASSLVLGGRGGNTEAFF
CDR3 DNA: TGTGCCAGCAGCTTAGTACTTGGCGGCAGAGGCGGGAACACTGAAGCTTTCTTT

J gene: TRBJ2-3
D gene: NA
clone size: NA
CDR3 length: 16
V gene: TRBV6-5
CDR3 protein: CASSYTHTGQTDTQYF
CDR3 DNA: TGTGCCAGCAGTTACACCCACACGGGACAAACAGATACGCAGTATTTT

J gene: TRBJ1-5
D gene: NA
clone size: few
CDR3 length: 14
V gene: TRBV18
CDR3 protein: CASSHGRGNQPQHF
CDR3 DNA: TGTGCCAGCTCACATGGCAGGGGAAATCAGCCCCAGCATTTT

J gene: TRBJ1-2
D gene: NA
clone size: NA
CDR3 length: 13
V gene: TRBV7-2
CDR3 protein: CASSPRDIYGYTF
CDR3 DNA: TGTGCCAGCAGCCCCAGGGACATTTATGGCTACACCTTC

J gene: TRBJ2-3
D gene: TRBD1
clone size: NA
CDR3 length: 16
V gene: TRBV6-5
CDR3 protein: CASSLIRGSIPDTQYF
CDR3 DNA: TGTGCCAGCAGTTTGATCAGGGGGTCAATCCCAGATACGCAGTATTTT

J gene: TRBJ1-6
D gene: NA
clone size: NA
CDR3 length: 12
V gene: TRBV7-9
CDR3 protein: CASSVGWPPLHF
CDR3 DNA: TGTGCCAGCAGCGTAGGGTGGCCACCCCTCCACTTT

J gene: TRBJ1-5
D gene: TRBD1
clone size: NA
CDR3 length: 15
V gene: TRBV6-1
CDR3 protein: CATQTGQGENQPQHF
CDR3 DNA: TGTGCCACCCAAACCGGACAGGGAGAAAATCAGCCCCAGCATTTT

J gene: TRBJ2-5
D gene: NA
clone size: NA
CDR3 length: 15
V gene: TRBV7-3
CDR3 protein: CASSLMHRGEETQYF
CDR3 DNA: TGTGCCAGCAGCTTAATGCATAGGGGGGAAGAGACCCAGTACTTC

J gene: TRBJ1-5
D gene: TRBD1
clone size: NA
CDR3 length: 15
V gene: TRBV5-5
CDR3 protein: CASSFAGTGDQPQHF
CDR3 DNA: TGTGCCAGCAGCTTCGCCGGGACAGGAGACCAGCCCCAGCATTTT

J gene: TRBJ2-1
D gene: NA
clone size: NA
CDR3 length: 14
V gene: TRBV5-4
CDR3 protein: CASSRDFSYNEQFF
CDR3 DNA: TGTGCCAGCAGCCGGGACTTCTCCTACAATGAGCAGTTCTTC

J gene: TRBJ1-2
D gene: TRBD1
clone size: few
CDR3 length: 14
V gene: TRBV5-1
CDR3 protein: CASSREGTDLRYTF
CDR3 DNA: TGCGCCAGCAGCAGGGAGGGGACAGACCTTCGCTACACCTTC

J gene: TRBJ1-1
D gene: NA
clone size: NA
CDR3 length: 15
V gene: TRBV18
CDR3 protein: CASSPRRQENTEAFF
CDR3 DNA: TGTGCCAGCTCACCACGAAGACAGGAGAACACTGAAGCTTTCTTT

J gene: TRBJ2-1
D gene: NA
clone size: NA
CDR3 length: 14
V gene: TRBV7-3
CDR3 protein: CASSPKDGDNEQFF
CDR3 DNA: TGTGCCAGCAGCCCTAAGGATGGCGACAATGAGCAGTTCTTC

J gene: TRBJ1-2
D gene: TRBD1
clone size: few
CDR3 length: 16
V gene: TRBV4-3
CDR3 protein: CASSQGRRGRILGYTF
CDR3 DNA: TGCGCCAGCAGCCAAGGCCGCAGGGGGAGGATTCTTGGCTACACCTTC

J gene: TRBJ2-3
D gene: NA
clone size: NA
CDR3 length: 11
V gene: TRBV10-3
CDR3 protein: CAISDADTQYF
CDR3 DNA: TGTGCCATCAGTGACGCAGATACGCAGTATTTT

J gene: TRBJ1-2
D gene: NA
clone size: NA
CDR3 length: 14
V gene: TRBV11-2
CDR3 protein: CASSPTQGGVGYTF
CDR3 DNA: TGTGCCAGCAGCCCAACACAGGGTGGGGTTGGCTACACCTTC

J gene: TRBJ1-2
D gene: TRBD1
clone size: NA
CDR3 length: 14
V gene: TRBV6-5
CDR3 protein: CASRRITGDYGYTF
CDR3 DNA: TGTGCCAGCAGGCGAATAACAGGGGACTATGGCTACACCTTC

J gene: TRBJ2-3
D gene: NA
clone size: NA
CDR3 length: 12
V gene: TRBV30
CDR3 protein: CAWSAGTITQYF
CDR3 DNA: TGTGCCTGGAGTGCGGGGACCATTACGCAGTATTTT

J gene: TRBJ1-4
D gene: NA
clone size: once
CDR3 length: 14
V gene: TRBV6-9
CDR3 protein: CASRPGHQNEKLFF
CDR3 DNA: TGTGCCAGCAGACCGGGACACCAAAATGAAAAACTGTTTTTT

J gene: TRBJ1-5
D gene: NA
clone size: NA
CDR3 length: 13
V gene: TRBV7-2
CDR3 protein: CASSLAWRQPQHF
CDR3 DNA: TGTGCCAGCAGCTTAGCGTGGCGGCAGCCCCAGCATTTT

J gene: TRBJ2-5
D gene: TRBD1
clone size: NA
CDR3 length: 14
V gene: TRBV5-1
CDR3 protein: CASSLRQGSETQYF
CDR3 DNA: TGCGCCAGCAGCCTCAGACAGGGTTCCGAGACCCAGTACTTC

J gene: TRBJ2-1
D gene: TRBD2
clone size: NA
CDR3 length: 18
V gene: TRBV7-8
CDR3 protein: CASSSFPVAGGLYNEQFF
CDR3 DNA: TGTGCCAGCAGCTCCTTCCCCGTAGCGGGGGGCCTTTACAATGAGCAGTTCTTC

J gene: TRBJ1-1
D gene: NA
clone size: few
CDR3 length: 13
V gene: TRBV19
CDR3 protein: CASSSWGYTEAFF
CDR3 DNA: TGTGCCAGTAGCTCATGGGGATACACTGAAGCTTTCTTT

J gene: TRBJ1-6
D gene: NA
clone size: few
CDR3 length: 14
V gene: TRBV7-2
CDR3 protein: CASSLLGEGSPLHF
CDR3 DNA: TGTGCCAGCAGCTTACTAGGAGAGGGTTCACCCCTCCACTTT